This T cell receptor (beta chain) was documented in a study of beta chain features in type 1 diabetes. Study-wide results and caveats: Among patients with Type 1 diabetes, TCRB CDR3s were moderately but significantly shorter in every one of the four CD4+ subsets.

The isolated RNA, all of it, was reverse transcribed, so expressed TCRB transcripts were what got sequenced. Generated by immunoSEQ multiplex PCR, the TCRdb table keeps only in-frame clones and is missing some. The sample lists over 120,000 clones, less than 15% occurring once. This clone has only a few counts. The antigen is undetermined. The junction and the germline gene differ at one end; a read error may be behind it. Germline V gives CDR1 SSHAT, CDR2 FNYEAQ (reference sequence). This CDR3 region has 13 residues. The material sequenced was central memory CD4+ T cells from blood. The TCR originated in a man in his late teens or twenties with type 1 diabetes. The chain recombines TRBV7-7 with TRBJ2-5, with D possibly being TRBD2 (5 bases). CDR3 DNA sequence: TGTGCTAGCAGCCCGGGGTGGCAAGAGACCCAGTACTTC. Amino acid sequence: CASSPGWQETQYF.